These 14 T cell receptor beta chains came from one sample sequenced in a study of blood T cells in healthy people across ages. Primers used in a second PCR of about 6 to 11 cycles were a sample-barcoded 5' primer and a J-beta primer mix. From the 5' RACE reads, TCRdb called clonotypes with MiXCR, one entry per CDR3 protein. The table lists 800,000 to 950,000 distinct CDR3 sequences, roughly 40% of them singletons, with roughly 13% in the top ten. The sample was blood. These receptor sequences come from a man in his late teens or twenties in good health.

The CDR3 DNA sequence: TGCAGTGCTCACACACTAGGACAGGGGGAGGATGGCTACACCTTC. Its protein product is CSAHTLGQGEDGYTF. The gene calls are TRBV20-1 and TRBJ1-2; 10 bases agree with TRBD1. CDR3 size: 15 residues. With V trimmed by 5 bases and J by 6 bases, 12 bases remained unmatched. Germline V gives CDR1 DFQATT, CDR2 SNEGSKA (reference sequence).

This clonotype was observed a few times. V is TRBV7-2 and J is TRBJ2-7; 9 bases are a match to TRBD2. The germline V gene encodes CDR1 SGHTA and CDR2 FQGNSA. This CDR3 is 15 amino acids long. V lost 3 bases, J lost 7 bases, and 10 bases stayed unmatched. The CDR3 region is CASSFGGGAYNEQYF. The CDR3 DNA reads TGTGCCAGCAGCTTTGGCGGGGGGGCCTACAATGAGCAGTACTTC. Full variable domain (outside the CDR3, taken from reference TRBV7-2 and TRBJ2-7): GAGVSQSPSNKVTEKGKDVELRCDPISGHTALYWYRQSLGQGLEFLIYFQGNSAPDKSGLPSDRFSAERTGGSVSTLTIQRTQQEDSAVYLCASSFGGGAYNEQYFGPGTRLTVT.

J is TRBJ1-5 and V is TRBV6-6; D gene unclear. The CDR3 covers 17 residues. The germline V gene has CDR1 MNHNY and CDR2 SVGAGI (reference sequence). Trimming left V 4 bases short and J 3 bases short, with 19 bases between. The CDR3 DNA reads as TGTGCCAGCAGTTCGGGATTGGGTTCAGGACCCAATCAGCCCCAGCATTTT. It yields the protein CASSSGLGSGPNQPQHF.

V and J are TRBV7-2 and TRBJ1-4; tentatively, D is TRBD1 (6 bases). CDR1 and CDR2 (germline): SGHTA, FQGNSA. The germline V and J ends were trimmed by 5 bases and 3 bases, with 7 bases remaining between them. The CDR3 totals 13 residues. The CDR3 coding sequence is TGTGCCAGCAGCGCAGGGGCTAATGAAAAACTGTTTTTT. Encoded protein: CASSAGANEKLFF.

The CDR3 region is CSAYQGDYTF. DNA for the CDR3: TGCAGTGCTTATCAGGGAGACTACACCTTC. The chain is built from TRBV20-1 and TRBJ1-2; TRBD1 is a possible D gene (5 bases). There are 10 residues in the CDR3. Germline assignment: CDR1 DFQATT and CDR2 SNEGSKA (reference sequence). Trimming took off 5 bases at V and 10 bases at J, with 11 bases between the two ends.

The V call is TRBV29-1, the J call TRBJ2-7; no firm D call. Germline V gives CDR1 SQVTM, CDR2 ANQGSEA. Trimming pared 5 bases from V and 0 bases from J, leaving 11 bases between. The CDR3 is 13 amino acids. The DNA for the CDR3 is TGCAGCGTTTTCAGCTATAGCTCCTACGAGCAGTACTTC. Protein sequence: CSVFSYSSYEQYF.

The chain combines TRBV3-1 with TRBJ2-2; tentatively, D is TRBD1 (6 bases). Trimming took 4 bases from V and 4 from J, leaving 10 bases between them. CDR1 and CDR2 from the germline V gene are LGHDT and YNNKEL (reference sequence). This CDR3 region has 14 residues. CDR3 in amino acids: CASSPMGATGELFF. The DNA of the CDR3 is TGTGCCAGCAGCCCAATGGGGGCCACCGGGGAGCTGTTTTTT.

This chain connects TRBV29-1 to TRBJ1-4; no firm D call. The V end lost 7 bases, the J end lost 12 bases, and 12 bases lay between the germline ends. Germline-derived CDR1 and CDR2 are SQVTM and ANQGSEA. The CDR3 totals 10 residues. This CDR3 reads CSARNTELFF. The CDR3 DNA reads TGCAGCGCCCGAAACACCGAACTGTTTTTT.

This clonotype was observed a single time. The chain has TRBV21-1 and TRBJ2-3. TRBV21-1 is an annotated pseudogene. The CDR3 consists of 12 residues. The CDR3: CASSLGTDTRYF. In DNA, the CDR3 is TGTGCCAGCAGCCTCGGGACAGATACGCGGTATTTT.

There are many counts of this clonotype. The V and J genes are TRBV4-2 and TRBJ1-2, with 8 bases fitting TRBD1. This CDR3 has 15 residues. V trimming: 3 bases; J trimming: 4 bases; junction bases outside the gene matches: 7. The V gene's germline CDR1 is LGHNA and CDR2 YNFKEQ. The CDR3 DNA reads TGTGCCAGCAGCCAGGGTGACAGGGGTACCTATGGCTACACCTTC. It specifies CASSQGDRGTYGYTF.

This clonotype was counted between two and nine times. V and J are TRBV4-1 and TRBJ2-7; D is perhaps TRBD2 (5 bases). Germline V gene sequence: CDR1 MGHRA, CDR2 YSYEKL. This CDR3 is built from 13 residues. V lost 2 bases to trimming and J lost 3 bases, with 8 bases between them. The CDR3 reads CASSQTEGYEQYF. The CDR3 DNA reads as TGCGCCAGCAGCCAAACCGAGGGCTACGAGCAGTACTTC.

For the CDR3, the DNA is TGTGCCAGCAGCCCTAGTGTAGCGGGGAGCCTTCAAGAGACCCAGTACTTC. Residues: CASSPSVAGSLQETQYF. The rearrangement uses TRBV9 and TRBJ2-5; 8 bases line up with TRBD2. The CDR3 contains 17 residues. Germline values: CDR1 SGDLS, CDR2 YYNGEE. Losses at the gene ends were 4 bases for V and 2 bases for J; bases not matched to a gene: 13.

This clonotype has a count of ten or more. The chain carries TRBV29-1 and TRBJ2-3, with 9 bases that match TRBD1. V shed 4 bases, J shed 4 bases, and the junction held 12 bases outside the gene matches. The CDR3 contains 16 residues. Germline CDR1 reads SQVTM; CDR2 reads ANQGSEA. The CDR3 loop reads CSVGWTGTGKPDTQYF. In DNA form, the CDR3 reads TGCAGCGTTGGATGGACCGGGACAGGGAAGCCAGATACGCAGTATTTT.

In the case of this clonotype: A much larger clone lies one base from this, so it may be a read error. The rearrangement uses TRBV6-1 and TRBJ1-2; D is unclear. The CDR3 runs 13 residues. CDR1 is MNHNS and CDR2 is SASEGT in the germline V gene. V lost 4 bases, J lost 7 bases, and 13 bases lay in between. The CDR3 DNA sequence: TGTGCCAGCAGTGGCCAGATGTCCTGTGGCTACACCTTC. It codes for CASSGQMSCGYTF.